This is a list of T cell receptor beta chains from one sample in a study of breast tumors, draining lymph nodes, adjacent tissues. TCRdb processed the multiplex PCR reads anew with MiXCR; each CDR3 protein has one entry. The sample consists of around 300,000 distinct CDR3 sequences, roughly 30% of them appearing once. Input material: axillary lymph node tissue. These TCRs come from a female donor with breast cancer. Some clones in this sample may be carry-over from other donors' samples. The CDR3 runs from the conserved cysteine through the conserved F or W. The D gene is left open where the match is weak. Size is stated for part of the rows, as once, few or many counts, or as a class when the clone is expanded.

TRBD2	TRBJ2-1	TRBV20-1	many	TGCAGTGCCGCGGGAGGAGGATCAACATTCAGCTCCTACAATGAGCAGTTCTTC	CSAAGGGSTFSSYNEQFF
TRBD1	TRBJ2-6	TRBV15	once	TGTGCCACCAGCAGATTGGGACAGAGGGCCAACGTCCTGACTTTC	CATSRLGQRANVLTF
.	TRBJ2-1	TRBV7-9	.	TGTGCCAGGACCTTCGACCGGGGCTACAATGAGCAGTTCTTC	CARTFDRGYNEQFF
.	TRBJ1-5	TRBV2	.	TGTGCCAGCAAAGTTAGCGGGTGGCAGGGAGGGCAGCCCCAGCATTTT	CASKVSGWQGGQPQHF
TRBD2	TRBJ2-7	TRBV4-2	many	TGTGCCAGCAGCCAAATAGGACTAGGTAGCGAGCAGTACTTC	CASSQIGLGSEQYF
.	TRBJ1-4	TRBV6-5	.	TGTGCCAGCAGTTACTCGTTTGTTTGGGTTAATGAAAAACTGTTTTTT	CASSYSFVWVNEKLFF
.	TRBJ2-2	TRBV4-2	many	TGTGCCAGCAGCCAAGCTGGGTTGGCCGGGGAGCTGTTTTTT	CASSQAGLAGELFF
.	TRBJ1-4	TRBV5-1	.	TGCGCCAGCAGGGGGCAGGGTGAAAAACTGTTTTTT	CASRGQGEKLFF
.	TRBJ2-7	TRBV15	many	TGTGCCACCAGCAGAGATTTCACCAACGAGCAGTACTTC	CATSRDFTNEQYF
TRBD1	TRBJ1-2	TRBV28	.	TGTGCCAGCAGTTTCCCGACAGGGGGAAGAAACTATGGCTACACCTTC	CASSFPTGGRNYGYTF
.	TRBJ2-7	TRBV29-1	many	TGCAGCGTGGGTCGGGGTTTGGATGAGCAGTACTTC	CSVGRGLDEQYF
.	TRBJ1-5	TRBV27	few	TGTGCCAGCAGTTTACGGGCAGGGCGCGAGAATAGCAATCAGCCCCAGCATTTT	CASSLRAGRENSNQPQHF
.	TRBJ2-2	TRBV29-1	many	TGCAGCGTTCAACAGGACCCGAACACCGGGGAGCTGTTTTTT	CSVQQDPNTGELFF
TRBD2	TRBJ2-3	TRBV20-1	many	TGCAGTGTCGAGGCGGGAGGCACAGATACGCAGTATTTT	CSVEAGGTDTQYF
TRBD2	TRBJ2-1	TRBV6-1	few	TGTGCCAGCAGTGAACTAGCGGGTTCCTACAATGAGCAGTTCTTC	CASSELAGSYNEQFF
.	TRBJ2-1	TRBV5-5	.	TGTGCCAGCAGCCACGGGGGAGGAGGCCCCCATGAGCAGTTCTTC	CASSHGGGGPHEQFF
.	TRBJ2-7	TRBV12-3/TRBV12-4	many	TGTGCCAGCATGAGGAGGGCCTACGAGCAGTACTTC	CASMRRAYEQYF
.	TRBJ2-7	TRBV14	many	TGTGCCAGCAGCCCAAGGATCGGAGGGGCCTACGAGCAGTACTTC	CASSPRIGGAYEQYF
.	TRBJ2-3	TRBV18	.	TGTGCCAGCTCACAAGGGGGGACAGACGCAGATACGCAGTATTTT	CASSQGGTDADTQYF
.	TRBJ1-5	TRBV20-1	many	TGCAGTGCTAGAGTTCCATGGAGTAATCAGCCCCAGCATTTT	CSARVPWSNQPQHF